This T cell receptor (beta chain) came from a study of vaccination and CD4 T cells after COVID-19. At the level of the study: Convalescent individuals exhibited SARS-CoV-2 positivity on nasal swab PCR, with fewer than ten mild and one severe presentation.

Sequenced with the Oncomine TCR Beta short-read assay was DNA taken from cultured CD4+ T cells. MiXCR was run by TCRdb on the PCR reads, yielding one entry per CDR3 protein. The table lists about 18,000 distinct CDR3 sequences, roughly 27% of them singletons. By proportion, this clonotype is large. Its antigen is not known. The treatment: approximately nine-day PBMC culture with coronavirus spike peptide pools or control peptides (ViraFEST assay). This CDR3 spans 15 amino acids. V lost 2 bases to trimming and J lost 10 bases; unmatched junction nucleotides: 5. Germline V gene sequence: CDR1 MNHEY, CDR2 SMNVEV (reference sequence).

The receptor was isolated from a human donor with COVID-19. The rearrangement uses TRBV27 and TRBJ1-6, with 10 nucleotides matching TRBD1. The sample taken for sequencing was cultured CD4+ T cells from blood. The CDR3 region is CASSLTPGQGSPLHF. CDR3 DNA sequence: TGTGCCAGCAGTTTAACCCCGGGACAGGGGTCACCCCTCCACTTT.